Sequencing of this TCR beta chain was carried out in a study of follicular helper T cells after annual influenza vaccination. Study-level points and caveats: Change in circulating plasmablasts correlated with ICOS+CD38+ cTfh clonality change. Successive annual vaccinations recalled a recurrent oligoclonal ICOS+CD38+ cTfh response with influenza-specific clonotypes.

Time point meaning: 2015-2016 season, 7 days after influenza vaccination. Donors with HIV/AIDS, active malignancy, immunomodulators or active illness were excluded. Assay: immunoSEQ multiplex PCR; the TCRdb copy retains only in-frame clones and omits some. Of around 800 clones in the sample, 65% to 85% were seen once. Worth noting for this clone: The antigen remains unidentified.

Deletions cut 5 bases from V and 4 bases from J, with 23 bases between. Germline V gene data show CDR1 as SGHVS and CDR2 as FNYEAQ. The CDR3 has 17 amino acids. This material consisted of CXCR5+ CD38+ circulating T follicular helper cells from blood, taken 7 days after influenza vaccination. Sample subset: circulating Tfh, non-naive CD4+CXCR5+PD-1+ (ICOS+CD38+ or ICOS-CD38-). This sequence joins TRBV7-6 and TRBJ1-2; D ambiguous. The source is an adult who received the influenza vaccine. The CDR3 loop is CASSGVIESRKIYGYTF. CDR3 DNA sequence: TGTGCCAGCAGCGGCGTCATTGAATCTCGAAAGATCTATGGCTACACCTTC.